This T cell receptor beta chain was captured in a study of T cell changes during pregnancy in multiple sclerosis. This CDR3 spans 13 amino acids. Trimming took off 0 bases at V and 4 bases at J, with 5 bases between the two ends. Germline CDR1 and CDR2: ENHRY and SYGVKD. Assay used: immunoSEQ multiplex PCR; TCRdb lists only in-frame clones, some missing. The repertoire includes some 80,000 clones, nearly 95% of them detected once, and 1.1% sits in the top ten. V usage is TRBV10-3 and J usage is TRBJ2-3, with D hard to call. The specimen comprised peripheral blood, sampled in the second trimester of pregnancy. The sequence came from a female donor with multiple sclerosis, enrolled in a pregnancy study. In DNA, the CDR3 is TGTGCCATCAGTGAGTCTGGGCCAGATACGCAGTATTTT. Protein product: CAISESGPDTQYF.